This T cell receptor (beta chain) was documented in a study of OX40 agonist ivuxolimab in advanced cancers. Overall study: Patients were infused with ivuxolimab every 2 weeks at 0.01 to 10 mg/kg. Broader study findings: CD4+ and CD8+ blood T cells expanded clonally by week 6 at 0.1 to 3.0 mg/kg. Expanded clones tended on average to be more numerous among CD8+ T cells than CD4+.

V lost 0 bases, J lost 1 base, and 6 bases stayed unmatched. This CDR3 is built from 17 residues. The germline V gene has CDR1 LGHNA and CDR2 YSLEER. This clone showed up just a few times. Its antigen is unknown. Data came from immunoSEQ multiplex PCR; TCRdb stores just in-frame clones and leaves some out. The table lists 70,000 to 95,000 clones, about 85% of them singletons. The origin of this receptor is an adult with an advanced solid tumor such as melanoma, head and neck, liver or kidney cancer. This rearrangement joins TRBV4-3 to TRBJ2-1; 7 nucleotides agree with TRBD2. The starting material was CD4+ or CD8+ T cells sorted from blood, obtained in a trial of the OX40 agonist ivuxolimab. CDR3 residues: CASSQDLGGGSYNEQFF. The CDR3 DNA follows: TGCGCCAGCAGCCAAGATCTTGGGGGAGGGTCCTACAATGAGCAGTTCTTC.